The next 22 T cell receptor beta chains were all read from a single sample in a study of T cells in Graves' hyperthyroidism and ophthalmopathy (dated 2019 in TCRdb). To prepare the library, multiplex PCR was applied. The sequencer listed for this sample is Illumina HiSeq 2000. Amplification of TCR beta CDR3 regions was carried out from RNA transcripts. A first-round RT-PCR of the TCR CDR3 used the HTBI primer set with the Qiagen OneStep RT-PCR kit. TCRdb reworked the public reads: Q25 trimming with fastp, MiXCR clone assembly, productive beta chains retained. Identical CDR3 protein sequences are pooled into one entry, listed with their most common genes and DNA. The sample contains 650,000 to 700,000 distinct CDR3 sequences, 17% of them found a single time. The leading ten clones occupy roughly 16% of the sample. Sequenced: blood. These receptors were obtained from a middle-aged man with Graves' hyperthyroidism.

At least ten counts were recorded for this clonotype. The rearrangement joins TRBV20-1 to TRBJ2-7; perhaps TRBD2 as D (5 bases). Germline assignment: CDR1 DFQATT and CDR2 SNEGSKA (reference sequence). Deletions cut 2 bases from V and 4 bases from J, with 18 bases between. The CDR3 covers 15 residues. The CDR3 region has the DNA TGCAGTGCTAGACTTTTGGGAGAGGCGGTGTACGAGCAGTACTTC. It encodes CSARLLGEAVYEQYF.

This sequence joins TRBV6-2 or TRBV6-3 and TRBJ1-5, with D perhaps matching TRBD1 (5 bases). Trimming stripped 6 bases from V and 3 bases from J, with 12 bases between. CDR1 is MNHEY and CDR2 is SVGEGT in the germline V gene. CDR3 size: 14 residues. CDR3 residues: CASREGTDNQPQHF. The DNA of the CDR3 is TGTGCCAGCAGGGAAGGGACGGACAATCAGCCCCAGCATTTT.

This clonotype was counted ten times or more. The rearrangement uses TRBV11-1 and TRBJ2-7; D is perhaps TRBD2 (5 bases). The CDR3 spans 15 residues. V dropped 1 base and J dropped 5 bases, with 15 bases sitting between them. Germline CDR1 SGHAT, CDR2 FQDESV (reference sequence). CDR3 sequence reads: CASSLGPSSDNEQYF. The CDR3 region has the DNA TGTGCCAGCAGCTTAGGTCCAAGTAGCGATAACGAGCAGTACTTC. Filled out from reference TRBV11-1 and TRBJ2-7, the complete variable domain reads EAEVAQSPRYKITEKSQAVAFWCDPISGHATLYWYRQILGQGPELLVQFQDESVVDDSQLPKDRFSAERLKGVDSTLKIQPAELGDSAMYLCASSLGPSSDNEQYFGPGTRLTVT.

This clonotype showed up many times. This chain joins TRBV6-6 and TRBJ2-1; unclear D gene. Germline V CDR1 and CDR2: MNHNY, SVGAGI (reference sequence). The CDR3 consists of 13 residues. The ends were cut back, 0 bases at V and 7 bases at J, with 7 bases in the middle. CDR3 region: CASSYSSENEQFF. The CDR3 DNA follows: TGTGCCAGCAGTTACTCTTCGGAGAATGAGCAGTTCTTC.

The sample holds many counts of this clonotype. The chain links TRBV28 to TRBJ1-5; D is ambiguous. Germline V CDR1 and CDR2: MDHEN, SYDVKM. With 3 bases removed from V and 7 bases from J, the gap between germline ends came to 13 bases. The CDR3 is 14 residues long. The CDR3 loop is CASSFPQTGQPQHF. The CDR3 region has the DNA TGTGCCAGCAGTTTCCCACAGACTGGGCAGCCCCAGCATTTT.

This clonotype was detected ten times or more. This chain links TRBV5-5 with TRBJ1-1; D remains ambiguous. V was clipped by 2 bases and J by 6 bases, with 17 bases between them. The CDR3 totals 15 residues. Germline V gene data show CDR1 as SGHKS and CDR2 as YYEKEE (reference sequence). The CDR3 loop reads CASSFYSLGVPEAFF. CDR3 DNA sequence: TGTGCCAGCAGCTTTTATTCGTTGGGAGTCCCTGAAGCTTTCTTT.

The sample holds many counts of this clonotype. The gene calls are TRBV30 and TRBJ2-3, with TRBD2 matching over 7 bases. Germline loops: CDR1 GTSNPN, CDR2 SVGIG (reference sequence). CDR3 size: 14 residues. V gave up 5 bases and J gave up 6 bases; unmatched junction bases: 11. The CDR3 sequence: CAWGAGGSGDTQYF. CDR3 sequence (DNA): TGTGCCTGGGGAGCCGGCGGGAGTGGGGATACGCAGTATTTT.

V usage is TRBV5-5 and J usage is TRBJ2-1; 7 bases match TRBD2. This CDR3 is 17 amino acids long. Germline loops: CDR1 SGHKS, CDR2 YYEKEE (reference sequence). V lost 5 bases to trimming and J lost 0 bases; unmatched junction nucleotides: 11. As DNA, the CDR3 is TGTGCCAGCAGTCACCGGGCTAGCGGACTCTCCTACAATGAGCAGTTCTTC. It encodes CASSHRASGLSYNEQFF.

Here the CDR3 reads CSVDLQEGTQYF. Written as DNA, the CDR3 is TGCAGCGTTGACCTGCAGGAAGGGACCCAGTACTTC. The V call is TRBV29-1, the J call TRBJ2-5; no reliable D call. Trimming stripped 3 bases from V and 7 bases from J, with 12 bases between. Germline CDR1 and CDR2: SQVTM and ANQGSEA. This CDR3 comprises 12 residues. The full variable domain, rest sourced from reference TRBV29-1 and TRBJ2-5, is SAVISQKPSRDICQRGTSLTIQCQVDSQVTMMFWYRQQPGQSLTLIATANQGSEATYESGFVIDKFPISRPNLTFSTLTVSNMSPEDSSIYLCSVDLQEGTQYFGPGTRLLVL.

This clonotype was picked up many times. The rearrangement links TRBV12-3 or TRBV12-4 to TRBJ2-1, with 10 bases matching TRBD2. V lost 3 bases and J lost 5; bases outside the gene matches: 4. The CDR3 is 15 amino acids. CDR3 sequence: CASSLTSGFNNEQFF. The CDR3 DNA reads TGTGCCAGCAGTTTGACTAGCGGGTTCAACAATGAGCAGTTCTTC.

Only a few counts were recorded for this clonotype. The V call is TRBV18, the J call TRBJ1-2, with D hard to call. The germline V gene has CDR1 KGHSH and CDR2 LQKENI. The CDR3 covers 13 residues. Trimming removed 7 bases from V and 8 bases from J, with 17 bases in between. CDR3: CASLNGLLEGYTF. CDR3 coding DNA: TGTGCCAGCTTAAACGGGCTTTTAGAAGGCTACACCTTC.

This sequence joins TRBV20-1 and TRBJ2-6; D is uncertain. V gave up 3 bases and J gave up 0 bases, with 9 bases separating them. The CDR3 runs to 15 residues. The germline V gene has CDR1 DFQATT and CDR2 SNEGSKA (reference sequence). CDR3 in DNA: TGCAGTGCTAGCGCTACATACTCTGGGGCCAACGTCCTGACTTTC. It specifies CSASATYSGANVLTF.

This clonotype was recorded a few times. The CDR3 coding sequence is TGTGCCAGTAGAAGCGTTGCGGGGATTTACAATGAGCAGTTCTTC. Its protein is CASRSVAGIYNEQFF. The V and J genes are TRBV19 and TRBJ2-1; weak D call: TRBD2 (6 bases). CDR1 LNHDA and CDR2 SQIVND come from the germline V gene (reference sequence). V dropped 6 bases and J dropped 4 bases, with 16 bases sitting between them. CDR3 length equals 15 residues.

This clonotype was counted only a few times. The V call is TRBV9, the J call TRBJ2-1; D may be TRBD2 (6 bases). CDR1 is SGDLS, CDR2 YYNGEE, per germline. This CDR3 comprises 15 residues. V lost 3 bases and J lost 0, with 10 bases in between. CDR3 nucleotide sequence: TGTGCCAGCAGCGAAACTAGCTACTCCTACAATGAGCAGTTCTTC. It translates to CASSETSYSYNEQFF. Filled out from reference TRBV9 and TRBJ2-1, the complete variable domain reads DSGVTQTPKHLITATGQRVTLRCSPRSGDLSVYWYQQSLDQGLQFLIQYYNGEERAKGNILERFSAQQFPDLHSELNLSSLELGDSALYFCASSETSYSYNEQFFGPGTRLTVL.

This clonotype was detected ten times or more. The chain joins TRBV28 to TRBJ1-2; TRBD1 aligns across 7 bases. J gave up 5 bases and V 6 bases, and 9 bases lay outside the gene matches. Germline CDR1 is MDHEN and CDR2 is SYDVKM. The CDR3 is 14 residues long. The CDR3 coding sequence is TGTGCCAGCAGCCGCGGACAGGATGGATATGGCTACACCTTC. This encodes CASSRGQDGYGYTF.

The sample holds many counts of this clonotype. V and J are TRBV6-1 and TRBJ1-6; 9 bases map to TRBD1. Germline V CDR1 and CDR2: MNHNS, SASEGT. The CDR3 spans 14 residues. J lost 7 bases, V lost 6 bases, and 4 bases had no gene match. The CDR3 DNA reads as TGTGCCAGCAGCAGGACAGGGGAAAATTCACCCCTCCACTTT. Translated: CASSRTGENSPLHF.

The chain is built from TRBV20-1 and TRBJ1-2; possible D gene TRBD1, 6 bases. CDR1 and CDR2 from the germline V gene are DFQATT and SNEGSKA (reference sequence). There are 15 residues in the CDR3. Trimming stripped 0 bases from V and 2 bases from J, with 13 bases between. The DNA of the CDR3 is TGCAGTGCTAGAGAGCCGGGACATCTAAACTATGGCTACACCTTC. Translation: CSAREPGHLNYGYTF.

This clonotype was seen more than once but under ten times. This chain uses TRBV9 with TRBJ1-3; D is unclear. This CDR3 contains 14 residues. Trimming pared 4 bases from V and 1 base from J, leaving 9 bases between. Germline CDR1 and CDR2: SGDLS and YYNGEE. CDR3 DNA sequence: TGTGCCAGCAGCTCCTATTCATCTGGAAACACCATATATTTT. It encodes CASSSYSSGNTIYF.

This clonotype was found many times. The chain uses TRBV11-2 and TRBJ2-3; 8 bases match TRBD2. Losses at the gene ends were 0 bases for V and 1 base for J; bases not matched to a gene: 3. The CDR3 has 16 amino acids. Germline assignment: CDR1 SGHAT and CDR2 FQNNGV. For the CDR3, the DNA is TGTGCCAGCAGCTTAGAGGGACTAGGCCGCACAGATACGCAGTATTTT. Protein sequence: CASSLEGLGRTDTQYF.

This sequence joins TRBV9 and TRBJ2-1; perhaps TRBD1 as D (5 bases). The CDR3 consists of 14 residues. V dropped 0 bases and J dropped 1 base, with 5 bases sitting between them. Germline lookup yields CDR1 SGDLS and CDR2 YYNGEE. As DNA, the CDR3 is TGTGCCAGCAGCGTAGGACAGTCCTACAATGAGCAGTTCTTC. It translates to CASSVGQSYNEQFF.

This clonotype was recorded a few times. V and J are TRBV24-1 and TRBJ2-1, with TRBD2 matching 7 bases. In germline, CDR1 is KGHDR, CDR2 SFDVKD. V gave up 1 base and J gave up 8 bases; unmatched junction bases: 4. This CDR3 region has 14 residues. The CDR3 DNA reads as TGTGCCACCAGTGATTTTGGCCGGGGGGATGAGCAGTTCTTC. It yields the protein CATSDFGRGDEQFF.

This clonotype was observed a handful of times. This chain links TRBV4-3 with TRBJ2-7; the D gene is possibly TRBD1 (6 bases). Per germline, CDR1 LGHNA and CDR2 YSLEER. V was pared by 0 bases and J by 3 bases, with 9 bases between. This CDR3 comprises 14 residues. CDR3 DNA: TGCGCCAGCAGCCAAGATACAGGGAGCTACGAGCAGTACTTC. This codes for CASSQDTGSYEQYF.